Ten or more counts support the clone carrying this T cell receptor (beta chain). RNA transcripts gave rise to amplified TCR beta CDR3 regions. Primed by the HTBI set, a first-round RT-PCR was run on the TCR CDR3. From the multiplex PCR reads, TCRdb called clonotypes with MiXCR, one entry per CDR3 protein. The sample contains hundreds of thousands of distinct CDR3 sequences, 15% to 20% of which appear only once. These data belong to a study of T cells in Graves' hyperthyroidism and ophthalmopathy. The TCR was taken from a woman aged 18 to 35 with Graves' hyperthyroidism. Sequenced material: blood.

CDR3 nucleotides: TGTGCCAGCAGTTGGGTGGAAAGCTACACCTTC. Amino acid sequence: CASSWVESYTF. The chain employs TRBV28 and TRBJ1-2; D gene uncertain. V lost 4 bases, J lost 9 bases, and 9 bases lay in between. CDR1 is MDHEN and CDR2 is SYDVKM in the germline V gene. This CDR3 has 11 amino acids.